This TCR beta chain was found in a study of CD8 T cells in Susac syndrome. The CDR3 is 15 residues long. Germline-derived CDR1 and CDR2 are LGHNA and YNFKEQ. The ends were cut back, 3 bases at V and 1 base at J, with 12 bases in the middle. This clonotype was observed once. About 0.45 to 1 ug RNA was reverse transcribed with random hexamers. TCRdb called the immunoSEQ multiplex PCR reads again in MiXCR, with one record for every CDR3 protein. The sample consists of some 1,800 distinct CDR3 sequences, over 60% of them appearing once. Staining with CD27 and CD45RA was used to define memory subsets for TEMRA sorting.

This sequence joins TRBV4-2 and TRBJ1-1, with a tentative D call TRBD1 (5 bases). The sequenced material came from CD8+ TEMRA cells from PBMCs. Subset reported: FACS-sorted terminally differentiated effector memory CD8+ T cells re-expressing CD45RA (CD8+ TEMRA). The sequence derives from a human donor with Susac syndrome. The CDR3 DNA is TGTGCCAGCAGCCAGTCAGGGTTGGCGAACACTGAAGCTTTCTTT. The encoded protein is CASSQSGLANTEAFF.